One and the same sample provided the 10 T cell receptor beta chains below, sequenced in a study of response to subunit inactivated influenza vaccine. TCRdb re-called the RT-PCR reads with MiXCR, one entry per CDR3 protein. Of approximately 520,000 distinct CDR3 sequences in the sample, 25% were seen once. Sequencing was performed on CD4+ T cells sorted from PBMCs, taken about 5 days after vaccination. Receptor source: a man aged 50-59 years who received an inactivated influenza vaccine.

The rearrangement uses TRBV7-2 and TRBJ1-5; 7 nucleotides align to TRBD1. The CDR3 contains 14 residues. Germline lookup yields CDR1 SGHTA and CDR2 FQGNSA. The V segment lost 3 bases and the J segment 6 bases; nucleotides outside the gene matches: 5. The CDR3 here is CASSFRGNGQPQHF. The CDR3 nucleotides are TGTGCCAGCAGCTTCAGGGGGAATGGTCAGCCCCAGCATTTT. The whole variable domain, remainder taken from reference TRBV7-2 and TRBJ1-5, is GAGVSQSPSNKVTEKGKDVELRCDPISGHTALYWYRQSLGQGLEFLIYFQGNSAPDKSGLPSDRFSAERTGGSVSTLTIQRTQQEDSAVYLCASSFRGNGQPQHFGDGTRLSIL.

With regard to this clonotype: Here the CDR3 omits its conserved ending phenylalanine or tryptophan, so a read error is the likely source. The chain has TRBV5-1 and TRBJ1-5, with D possibly TRBD1 on 6 matching bases. CDR3 size: 14 residues. V lost 0 bases and J 3 bases, leaving 7 bases between the germline ends. Germline CDR1 reads SGHRS; CDR2 reads YFSETQ. CDR3 amino acids: CASSLGGANQPQHS. CDR3 nucleotide sequence: TGCGCCAGCAGCTTGGGGGGGGCCAATCAGCCCCAGCATTCT.

The V call is TRBV5-1, the J call TRBJ2-7; D could derive from TRBD1 or TRBD2 (5 bases each). Deletions cut 0 bases from V and 2 bases from J, with 15 bases between. Germline CDR1 SGHRS, CDR2 YFSETQ. This CDR3 region has 16 residues. CDR3 DNA: TGCGCCAGCAGCTTGGGGGGGATGGTTGGAACCTACGAGCAGTACTTC. It encodes CASSLGGMVGTYEQYF.

This chain joins TRBV20-1 and TRBJ1-1; D not resolved. Deletions cut 0 bases from V and 1 base from J, with 6 bases between. Germline CDR1 DFQATT, CDR2 SNEGSKA (reference sequence). This CDR3 comprises 13 residues. The CDR3 sequence is CSAREGKNTEAFF. The CDR3 bases are TGCAGTGCTAGAGAAGGGAAGAACACTGAAGCTTTCTTT.

The chain is built from TRBV29-1 and TRBJ2-3; TRBD1 matches at 11 bases. This CDR3 comprises 16 residues. V was clipped by 0 bases and J by 6 bases; unmatched bases: 8. In germline, CDR1 is SQVTM, CDR2 ANQGSEA. The CDR3 bases are TGCAGCGTTGAAGATCGGACAGGGGGCGCCTGGGATACGCAGTATTTT. It encodes CSVEDRTGGAWDTQYF.

This clonotype is a singleton in its sample. The gene calls are TRBV4-1 and TRBJ2-7; 10 bases map to TRBD2. Germline CDR1 MGHRA, CDR2 YSYEKL. Trimming took 0 bases from V and 3 from J; bases not matched to a gene: 11. The length of the CDR3 is 18 residues. The CDR3 nucleotides read TGCGCCAGCAGCCAAGATATGGGCGGACTAGCGGTTTACTACGAGCAGTACTTC. Translated, it gives CASSQDMGGLAVYYEQYF.

The rearrangement uses TRBV4-3 and TRBJ2-5, with D possibly TRBD1 on 5 matching bases. V lost 2 bases and J lost 4, with 14 bases in between. The CDR3 runs 15 residues. Germline V gene sequence: CDR1 LGHNA, CDR2 YSLEER. The CDR3 nucleotides read TGCGCCAGCAGCCAAAACTTGGGGCCCCCAGAGACCCAGTACTTC. Protein product: CASSQNLGPPETQYF.

This chain connects TRBV6-6 to TRBJ1-1, with D unclear. The V gene's germline CDR1 is MNHNY and CDR2 SVGAGI (reference sequence). V was pared by 7 bases and J by 0 bases, with 9 bases between. This CDR3 is built from 13 residues. The CDR3 region has the DNA TGTGCCAGCACCACGTGGGTGAACACTGAAGCTTTCTTT. Its protein product is CASTTWVNTEAFF.

V gene TRBV18 combines with J gene TRBJ2-5; 8 bases are shared with TRBD2. CDR1 is KGHSH and CDR2 is LQKENI in the germline V gene. The J segment lost 4 bases and the V segment lost 6 bases, leaving 16 bases of the junction unmatched. This CDR3 is 17 amino acids long. CDR3 bases: TGTGCCAGCTCCCCCAAGGAGAGCGGGAGATGGGGAGAGACCCAGTACTTC. Protein: CASSPKESGRWGETQYF.

The J gene is TRBJ2-3, the V gene TRBV12-3 or TRBV12-4; TRBD1 matches 7 bases. The ends lost 11 bases at V and 1 base at J; junction bases unmatched: 21. The CDR3 spans 18 residues. CDR3 sequence (DNA): TGTGCCCTCAGCCCAGCGTGGGGGACAGAGGAGCGCACAGATACGCAGTATTTT. Amino acid sequence: CALSPAWGTEERTDTQYF.